A single sample gave rise to the 27 T cell receptor beta chains below, sequenced in a study of T cell responses to AZD1222 COVID-19 vaccine. Sequencing used immunoSEQ multiplex PCR; TCRdb keeps in-frame clones, though not all of them. This sample has 200,000 or so clones; about 92% occur once, and the top ten carry about 1%. The specimen comprised peripheral blood, sampled on day 0 of MenACWY control vaccination. These receptors all stem from an adult in good health.

The rearrangement uses TRBV6-5 and TRBJ1-5; D is unresolved. The ends were cut back, 0 bases at V and 1 base at J, with 4 bases in the middle. The CDR3 covers 14 residues. The germline CDR1 and CDR2 sequences are MNHEY and SVGAGI. The CDR3 spells CASSYSQSNQPQHF. The CDR3 DNA reads TGTGCCAGCAGTTACTCGCAGAGCAATCAGCCCCAGCATTTT.

The J gene is TRBJ2-1, the V gene TRBV19; the D call may be TRBD1 or TRBD2 (6 bases each). Germline V CDR1 and CDR2: LNHDA, SQIVND (reference sequence). This CDR3 region has 15 residues. Trimming removed 3 bases from V and 12 bases from J, with 21 bases in between. The CDR3: CASSIPGGETTGQFF. CDR3 in DNA: TGTGCCAGTAGTATCCCCGGGGGCGAAACTACAGGGCAGTTCTTC.

This chain links TRBV7-9 with TRBJ2-3, with 7 positions matching TRBD2. With V trimmed by 5 bases and J by 1 base, 6 bases remained unmatched. This CDR3 spans 15 amino acids. Germline assignment: CDR1 SEHNR and CDR2 FQNEAQ (reference sequence). The DNA of the CDR3 is TGTGCCAGCAGCCCCGGACTAGGCGGCACAGATACGCAGTATTTT. It codes for CASSPGLGGTDTQYF.

The chain is built from TRBV4-2 and TRBJ2-1; 13 nucleotides agree with TRBD2. V lost 5 bases and J lost 6; bases outside the gene matches: 4. Germline assignment: CDR1 LGHNA and CDR2 YNFKEQ. The CDR3 is 15 amino acids. The CDR3 coding sequence is TGTGCCAGCAGCACGACTAGCGGGGGGTCCAATGAGCAGTTCTTC. Residues: CASSTTSGGSNEQFF.

The V and J genes are TRBV6-5 and TRBJ1-2, with D possibly matching TRBD1 (6 bases). This CDR3 has 11 amino acids. V gave up 10 bases and J gave up 1 base, with 7 bases separating them. From germline, CDR1 is MNHEY and CDR2 SVGAGI. As DNA, the CDR3 is TGTGCCACAGGGGTTAACTATGGCTACACCTTC. Amino acids: CATGVNYGYTF.

Comment on this clone: This sample includes further DNA sequences coding for the same CDR3. The rearrangement links TRBV9 to TRBJ2-2, with 9 bases lining up with TRBD2. Germline V gene lookup returns CDR1 SGDLS and CDR2 YYNGEE. The CDR3 length is 16 residues. V gave up 0 bases and J gave up 4 bases; unmatched junction bases: 4. The CDR3 here is CASSVGGGASTGELFF. CDR3 DNA sequence: TGTGCCAGCAGCGTAGGCGGGGGGGCTAGCACCGGGGAGCTGTTTTTT.

The rearrangement uses TRBV5-8 and TRBJ1-6, with D perhaps matching TRBD1 (6 bases). Per germline, CDR1 SGHTS and CDR2 YDEGEE. V lost 0 bases and J lost 5, with 12 bases in between. The length of the CDR3 is 16 residues. Written as DNA, the CDR3 is TGTGCCAGCAGCTTGGAACAGGGTATACATAATTCACCCCTCCACTTT. As protein: CASSLEQGIHNSPLHF.

V usage is TRBV27 and J usage is TRBJ1-5; 9 bases map to TRBD1. The ends lost 10 bases at V and 6 bases at J; junction bases unmatched: 10. The CDR3 runs to 14 residues. Per the germline V gene, CDR1 is MNHEY and CDR2 is SMNVEV (reference sequence). CDR3 residues: CATRKGQGGQPQHF. For the CDR3, the DNA is TGTGCCACCAGAAAGGGACAGGGTGGTCAGCCCCAGCATTTT.

CDR3 in amino acids: CASRSTDRTEAFF. CDR3 in DNA: TGTGCCAGCAGATCCACGGACAGAACTGAAGCTTTCTTT. The rearrangement joins TRBV6-5 to TRBJ1-1; D may be TRBD1 (6 bases). In germline, CDR1 is MNHEY, CDR2 SVGAGI. The CDR3 is 13 amino acids. Trimming left V 6 bases short and J 5 bases short, with 13 bases between.

A single count supports this clone. The V and J genes are TRBV28 and TRBJ1-1; D perhaps matches TRBD1 (6 bases). V was pared by 2 bases and J by 10 bases, with 17 bases between. Germline V gene lookup returns CDR1 MDHEN and CDR2 SYDVKM. The CDR3 is 14 residues long. The CDR3 DNA is TGTGCCAGCAGTTTACTACAGGGACGAGAAGGAGCTTTCTTT. Translating gives CASSLLQGREGAFF.

The chain recombines TRBV11-2 with TRBJ2-7, with D maybe TRBD1 (7 bases). Germline CDR1 SGHAT, CDR2 FQNNGV. Trimming pared 7 bases from V and 4 bases from J, leaving 29 bases between. CDR3 length: 18 residues. The DNA of the CDR3 is TGTGCCAGCATCGGGGGACAGCGCCGCACCATAAACCCATACGAGCAGTACTTC. This sequence encodes CASIGGQRRTINPYEQYF. The full variable domain, completed using reference TRBV11-2 and TRBJ2-7, is EAGVAQSPRYKIIEKRQSVAFWCNPISGHATLYWYQQILGQGPKLLIQFQNNGVVDDSQLPKDRFSAERLKGVDSTLKIQPAKLEDSAVYLCASIGGQRRTINPYEQYFGPGTRLTVT.

The chain has TRBV15 and TRBJ2-7, with D tentatively TRBD1 (5 bases). Trimming pared 7 bases from V and 2 bases from J, leaving 15 bases between. CDR3 length equals 14 residues. Germline V CDR1 and CDR2: LNHNV, YYDKDF (reference sequence). In DNA form, the CDR3 reads TGTGCCACCAACAACAGAATAGGGGCCTACGAGCAGTACTTC. Its protein is CATNNRIGAYEQYF.

The CDR3 region has the DNA TGTGCCAGCCAGGGGACGAACACTGAAGCTTTCTTT. Residues: CASQGTNTEAFF. The V call is TRBV6-5, the J call TRBJ1-1; possibly TRBD1 for D (6 bases). Germline CDR1 reads MNHEY; CDR2 reads SVGAGI. The V end was cut by 8 bases, the J end by 1 base, with 8 bases between. There are 12 residues in the CDR3.

V gene TRBV5-6 combines with J gene TRBJ2-7, with D tentatively TRBD1 or TRBD2 (5 bases each). V shed 3 bases and J shed 2 bases, with 9 bases lying between them. The CDR3 covers 13 residues. Per the germline V gene, CDR1 is SGHDT and CDR2 is YYEEEE. CDR3 in amino acids: CASSSGPTYEQYF. DNA for the CDR3: TGTGCCAGCAGCTCGGGACCCACCTACGAGCAGTACTTC.

The rearrangement joins TRBV7-3 to TRBJ2-3; a weak D match, TRBD2 (5 bases). Trimming stripped 4 bases from V and 6 bases from J, with 26 bases between. From germline, CDR1 is SGHTA and CDR2 FQGTGA. The CDR3 runs 18 residues. The CDR3 DNA reads TGTGCCAGCAGCTCCCCCGGCGATCCCCGGGGAAAAGGGGATACGCAGTATTTT. Protein product: CASSSPGDPRGKGDTQYF.

V usage is TRBV6-2 or TRBV6-3 and J usage is TRBJ2-2; no clear D. Trimming cost V 5 bases and J 3 bases, with 4 bases left between them. The CDR3 has 12 residues. CDR1 is MNHEY and CDR2 is SVGEGT in the germline V gene. The CDR3, as DNA: TGTGCCAGCAGTCTTCACACCGGGGAGCTGTTTTTT. This translates into CASSLHTGELFF.

V usage is TRBV18 and J usage is TRBJ1-3; D gene uncertain. Germline CDR1 KGHSH, CDR2 LQKENI. V was trimmed by 3 bases and J by 2 bases, leaving 8 bases between them. The CDR3 length is 14 residues. CDR3 loop: CASSPGVTGNTIYF. The CDR3 DNA reads TGTGCCAGCTCACCCGGGGTGACTGGAAACACCATATATTTT.

This rearrangement joins TRBV6-6 to TRBJ2-6; 9 bases are a match to TRBD1. V was clipped by 5 bases and J by 1 base; unmatched bases: 24. Germline V lookup: CDR1 MNHNY, CDR2 SVGAGI (reference sequence). This CDR3 region has 23 residues. The CDR3 protein is CASSPRIRSLIQGARSGANVLTF. The DNA of the CDR3 is TGTGCCAGCAGTCCCCGCATCCGCTCACTAATACAGGGGGCCCGGTCTGGGGCCAACGTCCTGACTTTC.

Notes on this clone: At one end, the junction sequence differs from germline, possibly due to a read error. The CDR3 DNA reads as TGTGCCAGCTCCCCACAGGGGGCTCGGGGTGAAGCTTTCTTT. Residues: CASSPQGARGEAFF. The chain has TRBV18 and TRBJ1-1, with 9 bases fitting TRBD1. Germline CDR1 and CDR2: KGHSH and LQKENI. This CDR3 has 14 amino acids.

This chain joins TRBV28 and TRBJ1-2, with 8 positions matching TRBD1. V lost 3 bases, J lost 5 bases, and 8 bases stayed unmatched. Germline values: CDR1 MDHEN, CDR2 SYDVKM. This CDR3 contains 15 residues. CDR3 amino acids: CASSFPQGAGYGYTF. CDR3 nucleotide sequence: TGTGCCAGCAGTTTCCCGCAGGGGGCAGGTTATGGCTACACCTTC.

V gene TRBV28 combines with J gene TRBJ1-4; weak D call: TRBD1 (5 bases). The CDR3 loop spans 17 amino acids. V dropped 5 bases and J dropped 0 bases, with 16 bases sitting between them. Germline CDR1 MDHEN, CDR2 SYDVKM. CDR3 protein: CASSGIGTAATNEKLFF. The CDR3 nucleotides are TGTGCCAGCAGTGGAATCGGGACGGCCGCAACTAATGAAAAACTGTTTTTT.

This clone was seen once. This chain uses TRBV21-1 with TRBJ1-6. TRBV21-1 is tagged as a pseudogene. This CDR3 contains 16 residues. The CDR3 DNA sequence: TGTGCCAGCAGCAAAGCGCTCTCAGGCTCCCAACGGGCCCTCCACTTT. Protein product: CASSKALSGSQRALHF.

The chain employs TRBV18 and TRBJ1-4; no clear D gene. Looked up from germline, CDR1 is KGHSH and CDR2 is LQKENI. This CDR3 region has 13 residues. V lost 3 bases to trimming and J lost 8 bases, with 10 bases between them. The CDR3 loop is CASSPAGGEKLFF. Here the CDR3 DNA reads TGTGCCAGCTCACCGGCAGGCGGAGAAAAACTGTTTTTT.

The chain employs TRBV7-9 and TRBJ1-6; D is undetermined. The CDR3 has 16 residues. Germline V CDR1 and CDR2: SEHNR, FQNEAQ (reference sequence). Trimming shortened V by 5 bases and J by 6 bases, and 17 bases separated the two germline ends. CDR3 sequence reads: CASSKGRGYSNSPLHF. CDR3 coding DNA: TGTGCCAGCAGCAAAGGAAGAGGGTACTCTAATTCACCCCTCCACTTT.

This clone came up once. This rearrangement joins TRBV7-2 to TRBJ2-3; 8 nucleotides line up with TRBD1. V trimming: 5 bases; J trimming: 1 base; junction bases outside the gene matches: 11. The germline CDR1 and CDR2 sequences are SGHTA and FQGNSA. The CDR3 runs to 17 residues. The CDR3 sequence: CASSAKYRGQGTDTQYF. For the CDR3, the DNA is TGTGCCAGCAGCGCCAAATATCGGGGACAGGGCACAGATACGCAGTATTTT.

This rearrangement joins TRBV7-2 to TRBJ1-2; D is undetermined. V lost 10 bases and J lost 0, with 15 bases in between. Germline values: CDR1 SGHTA, CDR2 FQGNSA. The CDR3 spans 14 residues. CDR3 protein: CATSKERTNYGYTF. In DNA form, the CDR3 reads TGTGCCACCAGTAAGGAGCGTACTAACTATGGCTACACCTTC. The whole variable domain, filled in from reference TRBV7-2 and TRBJ1-2, reads GAGVSQSPSNKVTEKGKDVELRCDPISGHTALYWYRQSLGQGLEFLIYFQGNSAPDKSGLPSDRFSAERTGGSVSTLTIQRTQQEDSAVYLCATSKERTNYGYTFGSGTRLTVV.

This chain uses TRBV5-4 with TRBJ1-1, with 7 bases fitting TRBD1. CDR3 length: 14 residues. The trim removed 3 bases at V and 7 bases at J, leaving 9 bases unmatched. The germline V gene has CDR1 SGHNT and CDR2 YYREEE (reference sequence). The chain's CDR3 is CASSSEPQGNEAFF. The CDR3 DNA sequence: TGTGCCAGCAGCTCGGAACCACAGGGGAATGAAGCTTTCTTT.